This TCR beta chain comes out of a study of cytomegalovirus exposure and HLA in healthy donors. Primers for the PCR totalled 60 Vbeta and 13 Jbeta. Method: immunoSEQ multiplex PCR; TCRdb's copy keeps in-frame clones and lacks some. The sample carries 150,000 to 200,000 clones, over 60% recorded once. J lost 3 bases, V lost 5 bases, and 4 bases had no gene match. The germline CDR1 and CDR2 sequences are SEHNR and FQNEAQ (reference sequence). This CDR3 is 15 amino acids long. The source is a young man in good health and CMV-seronegative. The rearrangement links TRBV7-9 to TRBJ2-7; 13 nucleotides line up with TRBD2. Sample: PBMCs. The CDR3 DNA reads as TGTGCCAGCAGCCTGGGACTAGCGGGACTCTACGAGCAGTACTTC. Translating gives CASSLGLAGLYEQYF.